This is a list of T cell receptor beta chains from one sample in a study of long-term antiretroviral therapy in people with HIV. Assay: immunoSEQ multiplex PCR; the TCRdb copy retains only in-frame clones and omits some. This sample carries just under 40,000 clones, approximately 86% of them seen once, and the ten largest clones take roughly 3.9%. The starting material was unsorted PBMCs, obtained just before starting antiretroviral therapy. These receptor sequences come from a woman younger than 30 with HIV. Each CDR3 is given with its conserved first and last residue. D genes are given only for firm matches. Size tells how often a clone was seen (once, few, many) or the class of an expanded clone, and some rows leave it out.

TRBV11-2	TRBJ1-5	-	-	TGTGCCAGCAGCTTAGGTTCGGGGGCGGTTAGCAATCAGCCCCAGCATTTT	CASSLGSGAVSNQPQHF
TRBV4-3	TRBJ2-7	-	-	TGCGCCAGCAGCCAAGATCGGGACACTCCATACGAGCAGTACTTC	CASSQDRDTPYEQYF
TRBV5-1	TRBJ2-7	-	TRBD1	TGCGCCAGCAGCTTCAGGGGGCAAATCTCCTACGAGCAGTACTTC	CASSFRGQISYEQYF
TRBV7-3	TRBJ2-5	-	TRBD2	TGTGCCAGCAGCTTAGGGGGATTAGCGGGACAAGAGACCCAGTACTTC	CASSLGGLAGQETQYF
TRBV6-5	TRBJ1-2	-	-	TGTGCCAGCAGTTATTATTCCACAGGGCTGGGTGGCTACACCTTC	CASSYYSTGLGGYTF
TRBV6-1	TRBJ1-3	-	-	TGTGCCAGCAGTGAAAACACCATATATTTT	CASSENTIYF
TRBV4-2	TRBJ2-7	-	-	TGTGCCAGCAGCCAGTATAGGGGTTCCTACGAGCAGTACTTC	CASSQYRGSYEQYF
TRBV15	TRBJ2-7	-	-	TGTGCCACCAGCAGGCCGGGCTTTAACAACGAGCAGTACTTC	CATSRPGFNNEQYF
TRBV19	TRBJ2-5	-	TRBD2	TGTGCCAGTCGCTCCAGGACTAGCGGGAGAGAGACCCAGTACTTC	CASRSRTSGRETQYF
TRBV5-6	TRBJ1-2	-	TRBD1	TGTGCCAGCAGCTTTAGGGACAGGGGGCCCTTCTATGGCTACACCTTC	CASSFRDRGPFYGYTF
TRBV19	TRBJ2-7	-	TRBD2	TGTGCCAGTAGCGCCCAATCCCTACTAGCGGGAAGTTACGAGCAGTACTTC	CASSAQSLLAGSYEQYF
TRBV6-5	TRBJ1-2	few	-	TGTGCCAGCAGTTATTCTGACCTCTATGGCTACACCTTC	CASSYSDLYGYTF
TRBV27	TRBJ2-7	-	TRBD1	TGTGCCAGCTTCAAAGACAGGGCCTCCTACGAGCAGTACTTC	CASFKDRASYEQYF
TRBV4-3	TRBJ2-7	-	-	TGCGCCAGCAGCCAAGTATCAAGCGGAAGCTCCTACGAGCAGTACTTC	CASSQVSSGSSYEQYF
TRBV4-1	TRBJ2-1	-	TRBD2	TGCGCCAGCAGCCCGCGCGCCCCAATACTAGCGGGAGTCTACAATGAGCAGTTCTTC	CASSPRAPILAGVYNEQFF
TRBV9	TRBJ2-7	-	TRBD1	TGTGCCAGCAGCGTAGGGGGGACAGGGTACTACGAGCAGTACTTC	CASSVGGTGYYEQYF
TRBV4-3	TRBJ1-2	-	-	TGCGCCAGCAGCCAAGTCGGGTTTGGCTACACCTTC	CASSQVGFGYTF
TRBV4-2	TRBJ1-1	-	TRBD1	TGTGCCAGCAGCCTAATCCAGAGGGACAGGGATGCGGCTGAAGCTTTCTTT	CASSLIQRDRDAAEAFF
TRBV9	TRBJ2-4	-	-	TGTGCCAGCAGCGCAACACAGGGAGCCAAAAACATTCAGTACTTC	CASSATQGAKNIQYF
TRBV15	TRBJ2-7	medium-sized	TRBD1	TGTGCCACCAGCAGAGATCCCTGGGACAGGGCCTACGAGCAGTACTTC	CATSRDPWDRAYEQYF
TRBV4-1	TRBJ2-7	-	TRBD1	TGCGCCAGCAGCCTGCGACAGGGGACTTACTACGAGCAGTACTTC	CASSLRQGTYYEQYF
TRBV7-9	TRBJ2-7	-	-	TGTGCCAGCAGCTTAGAGGGCGGTAGCTCCTACGAGCAGTACTTC	CASSLEGGSSYEQYF
TRBV7-2	TRBJ2-2	few	-	TGTGCCAGCAGCTCCAACACCGGGGAGCTGTTTTTT	CASSSNTGELFF
TRBV4-3	TRBJ2-1	-	-	TGCGCCAGCAGCCAAGAAGGGCGGCGGGAGCAGTTCTTC	CASSQEGRREQFF
TRBV5-1	TRBJ2-3	-	-	TGCGCCAGCAGCTTGGCCGGGACCACAGATACGCAGTATTTT	CASSLAGTTDTQYF
TRBV27	TRBJ1-1	-	-	TGTGCCAGCAGTTTGACAGGCAGCCCTGAAGCTTTCTTT	CASSLTGSPEAFF
TRBV5-1	TRBJ1-2	-	TRBD1	TGCGCCAGCAGCTTGAACCAGGGGGCTTTCCCAGACTATGGCTACACCTTC	CASSLNQGAFPDYGYTF
TRBV19	TRBJ1-2	-	-	TGTGCCAGTAGTTTTCTGGAAAACTATGGCTACACCTTC	CASSFLENYGYTF
TRBV15	TRBJ1-2	-	-	TGTGCCACCAGCAGAGGCGCAGGCAGGGATGGCTACACCTTC	CATSRGAGRDGYTF
TRBV5-6	TRBJ2-7	-	-	TGTGCCAGCAGCCCGGGAGCCCCCTACGAGCAGTACTTC	CASSPGAPYEQYF
TRBV5-4	TRBJ1-2	once	TRBD1	TGTGCCAGCAGCCGGGCCGGGACAGGGGGCGAATACTATGGCTACACCTTC	CASSRAGTGGEYYGYTF
TRBV4-2	TRBJ1-2	few	-	TGTGCCAGCAGCCAAGATTTAACAGCCTACTATGGCTACACCTTC	CASSQDLTAYYGYTF
TRBV7-9	TRBJ1-2	-	TRBD1	TGTGCCACCAGGACAGGGCTAAACTATGGCTACACCTTC	CATRTGLNYGYTF
TRBV5-4	TRBJ2-1	-	-	TGTGCCAGCAGCCTTTACAATGAGCAGTTCTTC	CASSLYNEQFF
TRBV6-6	TRBJ2-1	-	TRBD2	TGTGCCAGCAGTTACGGCGGGAGGGGCAATGAGCAGTTCTTC	CASSYGGRGNEQFF
TRBV7-9	TRBJ1-4	-	-	TGTGCCAGCAGCTTAGTAGGGCAGGGCGAGGAAAAACTGTTTTTT	CASSLVGQGEEKLFF
TRBV2	TRBJ2-1	-	TRBD2	TGTGCCAGCGGTAGCGGGAGCTCCTACAATGAGCAGTTCTTC	CASGSGSSYNEQFF
TRBV2	TRBJ2-7	-	-	TGTGCCAGCCTTCCCGGAGGCCCAAAGCAGTACTTC	CASLPGGPKQYF
TRBV9	TRBJ1-4	-	TRBD1	TGTGCCAGCAGCCCCGAAGGGACAGGGCGTGAAAAACTGTTTTTT	CASSPEGTGREKLFF
TRBV29-1	TRBJ2-4	-	TRBD2	TGCAGCGTTGAAGATGATCTGGGGACTAGCGGGTTAAAAGCCAAAAACATTCAGTACTTC	CSVEDDLGTSGLKAKNIQYF
TRBV27	TRBJ1-2	-	-	TGTGCCAGCAGTTTAATTCCGGACGGCGTTTATGGCTACACCTTC	CASSLIPDGVYGYTF
TRBV25-1	TRBJ2-1	few	-	TGTGCCAGCGGGAACTACAATGAGCAGTTCTTC	CASGNYNEQFF
TRBV7-9	TRBJ2-7	few	-	TGTGCCAGCAGTCAGGGGAGCTCCTACGAGCAGTACTTC	CASSQGSSYEQYF
TRBV19	TRBJ1-1	once	TRBD1	TGTGCCAGTAATCCCCCGACAGGGGGTGAAGCTTTCTTT	CASNPPTGGEAFF
TRBV27	TRBJ2-1	-	TRBD2	TGTGCCAGCAGAACTAGCGGGATGAGGAATGAGCAGTTCTTC	CASRTSGMRNEQFF
TRBV9	TRBJ2-2	-	-	TGTGCCAGCAGCGTATCTCTCTCCTCGGGGACCGGGGAGCTGTTTTTT	CASSVSLSSGTGELFF
TRBV7-3	TRBJ2-1	-	TRBD2	TGTGCCAGCAGCTTAGGACTAGCGGGAGCATTTCCCGATGAGCAGTTCTTC	CASSLGLAGAFPDEQFF
TRBV20-1	TRBJ1-1	-	-	TGCAGTGCTCTTAAGAATGAAGCTTTCTTT	CSALKNEAFF
TRBV13	TRBJ2-4	-	-	TGTGCCAGCAGCTTAAAAGGGGCGGCTGGTACCATTCAGTACTTC	CASSLKGAAGTIQYF
TRBV10-3	TRBJ1-2	-	-	TGTGCCATCACGAGGGACCGCGACTATGGCTACACCTTC	CAITRDRDYGYTF
TRBV2	TRBJ2-5	-	-	TGTGCCAGCCGACGGGATTCGGAGGACATCCAGTACTTC	CASRRDSEDIQYF
TRBV6-4	TRBJ1-2	-	-	TGTGCCAGCCGCACCGGCAACTATGGCTACACCTTC	CASRTGNYGYTF
TRBV27	TRBJ2-1	-	TRBD2	TGTGCCAGCAGTTTAGGGCTAGCGGGAGGGGATGAGCAGTTCTTC	CASSLGLAGGDEQFF
TRBV15	TRBJ2-3	-	TRBD1	TGTGCCACCAGCAGAGGACAGGGGGCCACAGATACGCAGTATTTT	CATSRGQGATDTQYF